This passage covers 6 T cell receptor beta chains from one sample sequenced in a study of T cells in Graves' hyperthyroidism and ophthalmopathy (dated by TCRdb to the late 2010s). The library was built by means of multiplex PCR. The data were produced on an Illumina HiSeq 2000. Amplification of TCR beta CDR3 regions was carried out from RNA transcripts. The first round of RT-PCR for the TCR CDR3 was performed with the HTBI primer set and the Qiagen OneStep RT-PCR kit. TCRdb took the public reads, trimmed them with fastp at Q25, ran MiXCR for clone calling and kept in-frame beta chains. Rows are unified per CDR3 protein, each entry keeping the most common DNA and genes. Recorded for this sample are 700,000 or so distinct CDR3 sequences; over 15% of them occurred a single time. Approximately 8.4% of the sample comes from the top ten. The sample was blood. All receptors come from a man younger than 35 with Graves' hyperthyroidism.

The gene calls are TRBV20-1 and TRBJ2-7; 7 nucleotides align to TRBD1. V was pared by 6 bases and J by 2 bases, with 7 bases of the junction left unmatched. CDR1 is DFQATT, CDR2 SNEGSKA, per germline (reference sequence). This CDR3 has 13 amino acids. Written as DNA, the CDR3 is TGCAGTGCCGGAGACAGGGCAGCCTACGAGCAGTACTTC. Its protein is CSAGDRAAYEQYF.

At least ten counts were recorded for this clonotype. In DNA, the CDR3 is TGTGCCAGCAGTTACTCCGGGACAGACTACGAGCAGTACTTC. Protein sequence: CASSYSGTDYEQYF. This sequence joins TRBV28 and TRBJ2-7; 7 positions match TRBD1. The V gene end was trimmed by 4 bases and the J gene end by 3 bases; junction bases not matched to a gene: 6. CDR3 length: 14 amino acids. Germline V gene data show CDR1 as MDHEN and CDR2 as SYDVKM.

This sequence joins TRBV5-6 and TRBJ2-3, with 11 bases that match TRBD2. The ends lost 6 bases at V and 2 bases at J; junction bases unmatched: 8. Germline V gene data show CDR1 as SGHDT and CDR2 as YYEEEE. The CDR3 length is 16 residues. CDR3 amino acids: CASTKTSGVLTDTQYF. The CDR3 DNA sequence: TGTGCCAGCACCAAGACTAGCGGGGTGCTCACAGATACGCAGTATTTT.

This clonotype was recorded many times. The rearrangement joins TRBV30 to TRBJ1-2, with no clear D. V was clipped by 0 bases and J by 6 bases, with 11 bases between them. CDR1 is GTSNPN and CDR2 is SVGIG in the germline V gene (reference sequence). The CDR3 totals 13 residues. The CDR3 here is CAWSVAQLHGYTF. The CDR3 DNA is TGTGCCTGGAGTGTTGCACAGCTGCATGGCTACACCTTC.

This clonotype appeared many times. The chain couples TRBV18 to TRBJ2-5; 10 bases fit TRBD1. J lost 4 bases, V lost 6 bases, and 5 bases had no gene match. Looked up from germline, CDR1 is KGHSH and CDR2 is LQKENI. CDR3 length: 14 residues. The CDR3 reads CASSTTGGAETQYF. CDR3 bases: TGTGCCAGCTCGACGACAGGGGGCGCAGAGACCCAGTACTTC.

This clonotype was picked up many times. This rearrangement joins TRBV11-1 to TRBJ2-1, with 14 positions matching TRBD2. CDR1 is SGHAT and CDR2 is FQDESV in the germline V gene (reference sequence). V shed 4 bases and J 9 bases; nucleotides not matched to a gene: 8. This CDR3 comprises 16 residues. CDR3 sequence (DNA): TGTGCCAGCAGCTATTTGACTAGCGGGAGGGGCGCTGAGCAGTTCTTC. It specifies CASSYLTSGRGAEQFF.